What follows are 24 T cell receptor beta chains derived from one specimen sequenced in a study of control samples from healthy donors and cancer patients. Generated by immunoSEQ multiplex PCR, the TCRdb table keeps only in-frame clones and is missing some. The sample records 12,000 to 15,000 clones, approximately 80% being singletons. Sequenced: formalin-fixed, paraffin-embedded tissue. Every receptor here comes from a female donor with lung cancer.

V usage is TRBV2 and J usage is TRBJ1-2, with D unclear. Germline V gene data show CDR1 as SNHLY and CDR2 as FYNNEI. The CDR3 totals 12 residues. V was shortened by 1 base and J by 5 bases, with 5 bases between the two germline ends. CDR3 protein: CASSEGDYGYTF. The CDR3 nucleotides are TGTGCCAGCAGTGAAGGGGATTATGGCTACACCTTC.

The chain is built from TRBV9 and TRBJ1-2; TRBD1 might be the D (5 bases). The CDR3 is 13 amino acids. Trimming stripped 0 bases from V and 2 bases from J, with 5 bases between. Per the germline V gene, CDR1 is SGDLS and CDR2 is YYNGEE. CDR3 region: CASSVGGNYGYTF. CDR3 in DNA: TGTGCCAGCAGCGTAGGGGGGAACTATGGCTACACCTTC.

This clone was found once. The chain employs TRBV2 and TRBJ1-2; D gene unclear. This CDR3 region has 15 residues. The germline V gene encodes CDR1 SNHLY and CDR2 FYNNEI. V lost 0 bases and J lost 4, with 12 bases in between. CDR3 in DNA: TGTGCCAGCAGTGAAGCGGGGTGGGCGCCCTATGGCTACACCTTC. It yields the protein CASSEAGWAPYGYTF.

The rearrangement links TRBV20-1 to TRBJ2-1; maybe TRBD2 (6 bases). V was clipped by 6 bases and J by 8 bases, with 11 bases between them. This CDR3 is built from 11 residues. CDR1 and CDR2 from the germline V gene are DFQATT and SNEGSKA (reference sequence). For the CDR3, the DNA is TGCAGTGCAAGGGGACTCGATGAGCAGTTCTTC. Amino acids: CSARGLDEQFF.

As concerns this clone: A read error may produce the germline difference seen at one junction end. The genes are TRBV7-9 and TRBJ2-5; 8 bases align to TRBD2. This CDR3 region has 12 residues. Germline loops: CDR1 SEHNR, CDR2 FQNEAQ (reference sequence). CDR3 coding DNA: TGTGCCAGCAGCCTAGCGGGAGAGACCCAGTACTTC. This gives the protein CASSLAGETQYF.

This clone was recorded only once. DNA of the CDR3: TGTGCCAGCGTGAAGCCGAACACCGGGGAGCTGTTTTTT. It codes for CASVKPNTGELFF. The chain has TRBV25-1 and TRBJ2-2; D call uncertain. The CDR3 consists of 13 residues. V was shortened by 8 bases and J by 0 bases, with 7 bases between the two germline ends. CDR1 is MGHDK and CDR2 is SYGVNS in the germline V gene.

This clone has only one observation. The genes are TRBV3-1 (or the pseudogene TRBV3-2) and TRBJ1-1; D gene uncertain. This CDR3 contains 14 residues. Germline V gives CDR1 LGHDT, CDR2 YNNKEL (reference sequence). V was pared by 3 bases and J by 0 bases, with 8 bases between. The CDR3 spells CASSHGGLNTEAFF. The CDR3 bases are TGTGCCAGCAGCCACGGCGGCCTGAACACTGAAGCTTTCTTT.

The chain is built from TRBV7-2 and TRBJ2-1; D perhaps matches TRBD2 (7 bases). Germline V gene sequence: CDR1 SGHTA, CDR2 FQGNSA. This CDR3 is built from 16 residues. V lost 6 bases to trimming and J lost 5 bases, with 20 bases between them. The CDR3 DNA is TGTGCCAGCAGTAGGGGGGGTAGCGGTTCCAACAATGAGCAGTTCTTC. This sequence encodes CASSRGGSGSNNEQFF.

The J gene is TRBJ2-6, the V gene TRBV10-3, with 10 positions matching TRBD1. The CDR3 totals 18 residues. With 2 bases clipped from V and 2 bases from J, the junction kept 6 bases outside the gene matches. Germline V gene data show CDR1 as ENHRY and CDR2 as SYGVKD. The CDR3: CAISEAVGQGTGANVLTF. CDR3 coding DNA: TGTGCCATCAGTGAGGCGGTGGGACAGGGGACTGGGGCCAACGTCCTGACTTTC.

The chain links TRBV5-1 to TRBJ1-1; 8 bases are a match to TRBD1. The CDR3 covers 16 residues. With 3 bases clipped from V and 5 bases from J, the junction kept 12 bases outside the gene matches. In germline, CDR1 is SGHRS, CDR2 YFSETQ. The CDR3, as DNA: TGCGCCAGCAGCTCCGGGACAGGAGAAGTGATGACTGAAGCTTTCTTT. This sequence encodes CASSSGTGEVMTEAFF.

The V call is TRBV7-8, the J call TRBJ2-2; TRBD2 matches at 11 bases. CDR3 length: 16 residues. The J segment lost 3 bases and the V segment lost 4 bases, leaving 4 bases of the junction unmatched. Germline-derived CDR1 and CDR2 are SGHVS and FQNEAQ. DNA for the CDR3: TGTGCCAGCAGCTACCCGGGACTAGCGGACACCGGGGAGCTGTTTTTT. It codes for CASSYPGLADTGELFF.

This clone was seen a few times. The chain employs TRBV29-1 and TRBJ2-3; unclear D gene. V lost 5 bases and J 2 bases, leaving 14 bases between the germline ends. The length of the CDR3 is 14 residues. Germline CDR1 is SQVTM and CDR2 is ANQGSEA. CDR3 nucleotides: TGCAGCGTTTCACCACCCCTAACCACAGATACGCAGTATTTT. It is translated as CSVSPPLTTDTQYF.

This rearrangement joins TRBV15 to TRBJ1-3; no reliable D call. Germline V gives CDR1 LNHNV, CDR2 YYDKDF (reference sequence). The CDR3 extends over 15 amino acids. V lost 1 base and J lost 0, with 7 bases in between. DNA for the CDR3: TGTGCCACCAGCAGAGCGCGGGGCTCTGGAAACACCATATATTTT. Translation gives CATSRARGSGNTIYF.

For this clone: The junction does not match germline at one end; this may be a read error. The chain joins TRBV29-1 to TRBJ1-4, with D unresolved. This CDR3 has 14 amino acids. The germline gives CDR1 SQVTM, CDR2 ANQGSEA. The CDR3 DNA reads as TGCAGCGTTGGATCAGAAGGTACTATTGAAAAACTGTTTTTT. This encodes CSVGSEGTIEKLFF. The whole variable domain, remainder taken from reference TRBV29-1 and TRBJ1-4, is SAVISQKPSRDICQRGTSLTIQCQVDSQVTMMFWYRQQPGQSLTLIATANQGSEATYESGFVIDKFPISRPNLTFSTLTVSNMSPEDSSIYLCSVGSEGTIEKLFFGSGTQLSVL.

This clone was found a few times. V usage is TRBV19 and J usage is TRBJ1-4; D gene ambiguous. The CDR3 is made up of 15 amino acids. V was cut by 4 bases and J by 3 bases, with 12 bases left in between. Germline loops: CDR1 LNHDA, CDR2 SQIVND (reference sequence). The DNA of the CDR3 is TGTGCCAGTAGTACTAGTCCCCGGTCTAATGAAAAACTGTTTTTT. This codes for CASSTSPRSNEKLFF.

The CDR3: CASSYTSLRLYEQYF. The CDR3 bases are TGTGCCAGCAGTTACACCAGCTTACGGCTCTACGAGCAGTACTTC. The chain has TRBV6-5 and TRBJ2-7; D remains unclear. The ends were cut back, 2 bases at V and 3 bases at J, with 14 bases in the middle. CDR3 size: 15 residues. Looked up from germline, CDR1 is MNHEY and CDR2 is SVGAGI.

V usage is TRBV5-1 and J usage is TRBJ1-2; D is uncertain. Germline CDR1 SGHRS, CDR2 YFSETQ. V was shortened by 2 bases and J by 4 bases, with 12 bases between the two germline ends. The CDR3 runs to 14 residues. The CDR3 region is CASSLEQKGYGYTF. The DNA of the CDR3 is TGCGCCAGCAGCTTAGAACAGAAAGGCTATGGCTACACCTTC.

J is TRBJ1-2 and V is TRBV27; no reliable D call. Trimming pared 2 bases from V and 6 bases from J, leaving 16 bases between. The CDR3 covers 15 residues. Per the germline V gene, CDR1 is MNHEY and CDR2 is SMNVEV (reference sequence). CDR3 amino acids: CASSLAERFLDGYTF. DNA for the CDR3: TGTGCCAGCAGTTTAGCCGAAAGATTTCTGGATGGCTACACCTTC.

The J gene is TRBJ2-1, the V gene TRBV27; D is ambiguous. The CDR3 covers 12 residues. V lost 5 bases to trimming and J lost 3 bases, with 5 bases between them. The germline CDR1 and CDR2 sequences are MNHEY and SMNVEV (reference sequence). DNA of the CDR3: TGTGCCAGCAGTCCCAGCTACAATGAGCAGTTCTTC. This gives the protein CASSPSYNEQFF.

The CDR3 nucleotides read TGTGCCAGCAGTTCCCAGTCGAAGGATGGCTACACCTTC. Translated, it gives CASSSQSKDGYTF. The J gene is TRBJ1-2, the V gene TRBV6-5; D is undetermined. V was clipped by 4 bases and J by 6 bases, with 12 bases between them. The CDR3 has 13 residues. Germline V lookup: CDR1 MNHEY, CDR2 SVGAGI.

For the CDR3, the DNA is TGTGCCAGCAGCCTTCTGGACAAACGCACAGATACGCAGTATTTT. This gives the protein CASSLLDKRTDTQYF. The chain combines TRBV3-1 (or the pseudogene TRBV3-2) with TRBJ2-3; TRBD1 is a possible D gene (5 bases). In germline, CDR1 is LGHDT, CDR2 YNNKEL (reference sequence). This CDR3 is built from 15 residues. The ends were cut back, 4 bases at V and 1 base at J, with 12 bases in the middle.

The rearrangement links TRBV5-1 to TRBJ2-5; TRBD2 aligns across 9 bases. Trimming cost V 0 bases and J 2 bases; bases outside gene matches: 8. The CDR3 is 17 residues long. Germline lookup yields CDR1 SGHRS and CDR2 YFSETQ. CDR3 loop: CASSLVPSGILQETQYF. The CDR3 DNA is TGCGCCAGCAGCTTGGTGCCTAGCGGGATATTACAAGAGACCCAGTACTTC.

The chain couples TRBV25-1 to TRBJ2-5; D ambiguous. The CDR3 runs to 14 residues. V dropped 3 bases and J dropped 6 bases, with 14 bases sitting between them. Germline lookup yields CDR1 MGHDK and CDR2 SYGVNS. CDR3 amino acids: CASSDVAVFKTQYF. In DNA, the CDR3 is TGTGCCAGCAGTGATGTGGCGGTCTTCAAGACCCAGTACTTC.

The CDR3 DNA sequence: TGTGCCAGTTGCGGGGTCGTTGGGGAGACCCAGTACTTC. Translated, it gives CASCGVVGETQYF. The chain joins TRBV6-5 to TRBJ2-5; tentatively, D is TRBD2 (6 bases). Deletions cut 9 bases from V and 5 bases from J, with 16 bases between. This CDR3 has 13 amino acids. Germline V gives CDR1 MNHEY, CDR2 SVGAGI.